This T cell receptor beta chain was identified during a study of human T cells and chemical hapten exposure. This clonotype was seen many times. Separate cDNA molecules received unique molecular identifiers, which the library attached to them. TCRdb used MiXCR to reprocess the RACE reads, holding one entry per CDR3 protein. There are 84,000 or so distinct CDR3 sequences in the sample; approximately 10% occur only once, and about 2.5% lies in the top ten. Trimming took off 2 bases at V and 5 bases at J, with 19 bases between the two ends. This CDR3 contains 17 residues. Germline-derived CDR1 and CDR2 are SGHAT and FQNNGV. Time point in this sample: patch test 2, 6 weeks after DPC sensitization. Treatment here: therapeutic diphenylcyclopropenone sensitization with weekly scalp DPC.

The TCR sequence derives from a woman in her 30s with alopecia areata. Some clones in this sample may be carry-over from other donors' samples. Specimen: whole blood, collected in connection with sensitization to the hapten diphenylcyclopropenone (DPC). The chain couples TRBV11-2 to TRBJ2-1; a possible D gene is TRBD2 (6 bases). CDR3 sequence: CASSLPTLAGTDNEQFF. The DNA of the CDR3 is TGTGCCAGCAGCTTACCCACCCTGGCGGGAACAGACAATGAGCAGTTCTTC.